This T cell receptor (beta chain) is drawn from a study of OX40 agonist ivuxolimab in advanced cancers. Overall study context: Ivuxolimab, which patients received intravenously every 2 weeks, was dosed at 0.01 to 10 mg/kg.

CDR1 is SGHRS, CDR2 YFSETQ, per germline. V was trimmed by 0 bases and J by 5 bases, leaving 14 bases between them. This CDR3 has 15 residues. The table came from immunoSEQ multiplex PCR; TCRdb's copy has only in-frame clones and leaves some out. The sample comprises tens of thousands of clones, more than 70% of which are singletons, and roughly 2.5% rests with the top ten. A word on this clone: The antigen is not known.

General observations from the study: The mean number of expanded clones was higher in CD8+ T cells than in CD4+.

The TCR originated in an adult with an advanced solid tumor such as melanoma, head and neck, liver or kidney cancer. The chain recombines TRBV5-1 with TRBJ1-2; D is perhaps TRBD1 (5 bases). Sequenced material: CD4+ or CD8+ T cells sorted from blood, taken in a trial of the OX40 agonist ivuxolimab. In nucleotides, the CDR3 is TGCGCCAGCAGCTTGGATTGGGGGGACCCATATGGCTACACCTTC. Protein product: CASSLDWGDPYGYTF. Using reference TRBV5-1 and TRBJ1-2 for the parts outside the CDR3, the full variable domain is KAGVTQTPRYLIKTRGQQVTLSCSPISGHRSVSWYQQTPGQGLQFLFEYFSETQRNKGNFPGRFSGRQFSNSRSEMNVSTLELGDSALYLCASSLDWGDPYGYTFGSGTRLTVV.